The rows below give T cell receptor beta chains drawn from one sample of a study of OX40 agonist ivuxolimab in advanced cancers. Only in-frame clones appear in the TCRdb table, and some are missing; sequencing was by immunoSEQ multiplex PCR. The sample carries about 37,000 clones, about 89% recorded once. Sequencing was performed on CD4+ or CD8+ T cells sorted from blood, taken in a trial of the OX40 agonist ivuxolimab. The receptors stem from an adult with an advanced solid tumor such as melanoma, head and neck, liver or kidney cancer. Both conserved end residues are part of each CDR3. A D gene is named only where the DNA matches it firmly. For some rows the clone size is stated as once, few or many, or as a class when expanded; others skip it.

d_call j_call v_call clone_size cdr3_nt cdr3_aa
- TRBJ2-1 TRBV7-2 - TGTGCCAGCAGCTTAGGTAGTGGGGGCTCCTACAATGAGCAGTTCTTC CASSLGSGGSYNEQFF
- TRBJ2-6 TRBV5-1 - TGCGCCAGCAGCTTTACCCCGACGGACTCTGGGGCCAACGTCCTGACTTTC CASSFTPTDSGANVLTF
TRBD1 TRBJ1-1 TRBV6-1 once TGTGCCAGCGGAAAAGGGGGGACAGGGACAAAAGAAGCTTTCTTT CASGKGGTGTKEAFF
- TRBJ2-7 TRBV2 - TGTGCCAGCAGAAACCCCATAAGTCGCGCGTACTACGAGCAGTACTTC CASRNPISRAYYEQYF
TRBD1 TRBJ2-7 TRBV28 - TGTGCCAGCAGTGCCGGACAGGTGTTCTACGAGCAGTACTTC CASSAGQVFYEQYF
- TRBJ2-5 TRBV9 - TGTGCCAGCAGCGTAGTGGGAACCTCTACCCAAGAGACCCAGTACTTC CASSVVGTSTQETQYF
- TRBJ2-7 TRBV7-9 - TGTGCCAGCAGTCCGGGCCTGACCTACGAGCAGTACTTC CASSPGLTYEQYF
TRBD1 TRBJ2-5 TRBV5-1 - TGCGCCAGCAGCTTGGCTGCGGCAGGGGGCGAGGAGACCCAGTACTTC CASSLAAAGGEETQYF
- TRBJ2-4 TRBV11-2 - TGTGCCAGCAGCTTAAACGTAGCCAAAAACATTCAGTACTTC CASSLNVAKNIQYF
TRBD1 TRBJ1-2 TRBV28 few TGTGCCAGCAAACTAACAGGGGACTATGGCTACACCTTC CASKLTGDYGYTF
- TRBJ2-5 TRBV6-6 - TGTGCCAGCAGTTACCCACAAGAGACCCAGTACTTC CASSYPQETQYF
- TRBJ1-5 TRBV7-9 - TGTGCCAGCAGCTTAGGGAACACCCAGCCCCAGCATTTT CASSLGNTQPQHF
TRBD1 TRBJ1-3 TRBV5-4 once TGTGCCAGCAGCTTATCGTTAGCAGGGGGCATCGGAAACACCATATATTTT CASSLSLAGGIGNTIYF
- TRBJ1-2 TRBV27 few TGTGCCAGCAGTTTATCGCCGCGGCGAGGCTACACCTTC CASSLSPRRGYTF
TRBD2 TRBJ2-2 TRBV5-1 - TGCGCCAGCAGCCAGCGTAGCGGGTTTGGCGGGGAGCTGTTTTTT CASSQRSGFGGELFF
TRBD1 TRBJ1-1 TRBV30 - TGTGCCTGGAGTGCACAGGGGTACACTGAAGCTTTCTTT CAWSAQGYTEAFF
- TRBJ2-1 TRBV7-6 - TGTGCCAGCAGCTGGACTACCTATCAGTCGGGCAATGAGCAGTTCTTC CASSWTTYQSGNEQFF
TRBD1 TRBJ1-2 TRBV19 - TGTGCCAGTAGTGGTGAAGGGGGACAGCCGTTCTATGGCTACACCTTC CASSGEGGQPFYGYTF
- TRBJ1-3 TRBV7-8 - TGTGCCAGCAGCCTAGTTGGCCAGGGAGGAGGCACCATATATTTT CASSLVGQGGGTIYF
TRBD2 TRBJ2-1 TRBV29-1 - TGCAGCGGCAAACGGCTAGCGGGAGGGAATGAGCAGTTCTTC CSGKRLAGGNEQFF
- TRBJ1-1 TRBV18 once TGTGCCAGCTCACCACCGGGGAGGGGCCCGAACACTGAAGCTTTCTTT CASSPPGRGPNTEAFF
- TRBJ2-2 TRBV5-1 once TGCGCCAGCAGCCAGAGGACTAACGCCGGGGAGCTGTTTTTT CASSQRTNAGELFF
- TRBJ2-7 TRBV28 - TGTGCCAGCAACCGGGCGGGGACTTCCTACGAGCAGTACTTC CASNRAGTSYEQYF
TRBD2 TRBJ2-7 TRBV9 - TGTGCCAGCAGCGTAGACGCTAGCGGAGTCTACGAGCAGTACTTC CASSVDASGVYEQYF
TRBD1 TRBJ1-4 TRBV6-6 - TGTGCCAGCGGGGACAGGGAAGGGAGAGAAAAACTGTTTTTT CASGDREGREKLFF
- TRBJ1-5 TRBV6-6 - TGTGCCAGCAGTAACAGAGCATACAATCAGCCCCAGCATTTT CASSNRAYNQPQHF
- TRBJ2-7 TRBV30 - TGTGCCTGGAGTGTATGGGCAGGCTCCTACGAGCAGTACTTC CAWSVWAGSYEQYF
TRBD2 TRBJ2-3 TRBV9 - TGTGCCAGCAGCGTAGAGGCCGGGAGGGCCACAGATACGCAGTATTTT CASSVEAGRATDTQYF
TRBD2 TRBJ2-4 TRBV14 - TGTGCCAGCAGCCAGGGGGGGTCTTTAGCCAAAAACATTCAGTACTTC CASSQGGSLAKNIQYF
- TRBJ2-1 TRBV9 - TGTGCCAGCAGCGACGGGCCCTACAATGAGCAGTTCTTC CASSDGPYNEQFF
- TRBJ1-1 TRBV19 - TGTGCCAGTAGTATTTTTGGGAACACTGAAGCTTTCTTT CASSIFGNTEAFF
- TRBJ2-5 TRBV28 - TGTGCCAGCAGTTTAACCCAAGAGACCCAGTACTTC CASSLTQETQYF
TRBD2 TRBJ2-7 TRBV5-4 - TGTGCCAGCAGCCGGGGGGAGGGCAGCGGGAGGATATACGAGCAGTACTTC CASSRGEGSGRIYEQYF
TRBD1 TRBJ2-7 TRBV30 - TGTGCCTGGAGTGATGACAGGGGCTTCTACGAGCAGTACTTC CAWSDDRGFYEQYF
- TRBJ2-3 TRBV9 few TGTGCCAGCAGCCCCCAGGTCAGAGATACGCAGTATTTT CASSPQVRDTQYF
TRBD1 TRBJ2-7 TRBV5-1 once TGCGCCAGCAGCTCAGGGACAGGTCGGAGCGAGCAGTACTTC CASSSGTGRSEQYF
- TRBJ1-2 TRBV27 - TGTGCCAGCAGTCCTCTCCAGGGATACTATGGCTACACCTTC CASSPLQGYYGYTF
- TRBJ2-2 TRBV4-1 - TGCGCCAGCAGCGGGCGGGCGTCGAACACCGGGGAGCTGTTTTTT CASSGRASNTGELFF
- TRBJ2-7 TRBV18 - TGTGCCAGCTCACCAGGGGAGTTTCCCTACGAGCAGTACTTC CASSPGEFPYEQYF
TRBD1 TRBJ1-2 TRBV2 - TGTGCCAGCAGTTCGACAGGGGGCGACCCAGCTAGATATGGCTACACCTTC CASSSTGGDPARYGYTF
TRBD2 TRBJ2-3 TRBV5-1 - TGCGCCAGCAGCTTGTTGTCTAGCGGGGGAAGCACAGATACGCAGTATTTT CASSLLSSGGSTDTQYF
TRBD1 TRBJ2-7 TRBV28 once TGTGCCAGCAGTTTGTGGACAGGGTCAGACGAGCAGTACTTC CASSLWTGSDEQYF
- TRBJ1-2 TRBV2 - TGTGCCAGCAGTGAAGCGCTCGTTCTGGGCTACACCTTC CASSEALVLGYTF
- TRBJ1-5 TRBV5-1 - TGCGCCAGCAGCCCGGACAGTAGCAATCAGCCCCAGCATTTT CASSPDSSNQPQHF
- TRBJ1-6 TRBV6-1 - TGTGCCAGCAGTGCTCCCAGGGGAGGCGAATCACCCCTCCACTTT CASSAPRGGESPLHF
- TRBJ1-4 TRBV19 - TGTGCCAGTAGTGACTTAGGGGTAAAACTGTTTTTT CASSDLGVKLFF
- TRBJ1-5 TRBV6-1 - TGTGCCAGCAGGGCCGGGGGGAGCAATCAGCCCCAGCATTTT CASRAGGSNQPQHF
TRBD2 TRBJ2-2 TRBV15 - TGTGCCACCAGCAGAGCCGGACTAGCGGGAGGGATTAACACCGGGGAGCTGTTTTTT CATSRAGLAGGINTGELFF
TRBD2 TRBJ2-5 TRBV18 - TGTGCCAGCTCACCCGGACTAGCGGGAGGAGAGACCCAGTACTTC CASSPGLAGGETQYF
TRBD1 TRBJ1-1 TRBV28 - TGTGCCAGCAGTCCACCCGGGACAGGGGGGGGCATGAACACTGAAGCTTTCTTT CASSPPGTGGGMNTEAFF
- TRBJ2-7 TRBV29-1 - TGCAGCGTTGTGAGGGACCCTGGGAATGAGCAGTACTTC CSVVRDPGNEQYF